A single sample gave rise to the 10 T cell receptor beta chains below, sequenced in a study of T cells in Graves' hyperthyroidism and ophthalmopathy. Authors of the study amplified TCR beta CDR3 regions from RNA transcripts. A first-round RT-PCR of the TCR CDR3 used the HTBI primer set. TCRdb redid the calling of the multiplex PCR reads with MiXCR, one entry per CDR3 protein. Here the sample spans about 570,000 distinct CDR3 sequences, 46% being singletons. The sequenced material came from peripheral blood or thyroid tissue (not recorded which). Receptors originate from an adult woman with Graves' disease, either hyperthyroidism or ophthalmopathy (not recorded which).

J is TRBJ1-2 and V is TRBV12-3 or TRBV12-4; the D is unclear. The V gene lost 8 bases and the J gene lost 12 bases, with 13 bases spanning the gap. This CDR3 is 10 amino acids long. As DNA, the CDR3 is TGTGCCAGCGCGAACTCTGGAAACACCTTC. This sequence encodes CASANSGNTF.

This clonotype was picked up a small number of times. The chain joins TRBV28 to TRBJ2-7; D is possibly TRBD1 (6 bases). CDR3 length: 13 residues. V was pared by 5 bases and J by 5 bases, with 13 bases between. From germline, CDR1 is MDHEN and CDR2 SYDVKM. CDR3 nucleotide sequence: TGTGCCAGCAGTCCGGGTGAGGGGGACGAGCAGTACTTC. Its translation: CASSPGEGDEQYF. Complete variable domain (other parts from reference TRBV28 and TRBJ2-7): DVKVTQSSRYLVKRTGEKVFLECVQDMDHENMFWYRQDPGLGLRLIYFSYDVKMKEKGDIPEGYSVSREKKERFSLILESASTNQTSMYLCASSPGEGDEQYFGPGTRLTVT.

The chain uses TRBV7-8 and TRBJ1-5; D unresolved. The V gene lost 3 bases and the J gene lost 10 bases, with 19 bases spanning the gap. CDR3 size: 15 residues. Per germline, CDR1 SGHVS and CDR2 FQNEAQ. Written as DNA, the CDR3 is TGTGCCAGCAGCTTGCGACTAGCGGTCCTTTTCCCCCAGCATTTT. It translates to CASSLRLAVLFPQHF.

Ten or more counts support this clonotype. The chain employs TRBV5-1 and TRBJ1-1, with D perhaps matching TRBD1 (5 bases). CDR3 length: 14 amino acids. Trimming removed 2 bases at V and 2 bases at J, with 10 bases between. Germline V gene sequence: CDR1 SGHRS, CDR2 YFSETQ. Written as DNA, the CDR3 is TGCGCCAGCAGCTTTGATGGGGGAAACACTGAAGCTTTCTTT. Protein: CASSFDGGNTEAFF.

In regard to this clonotype: Since a much larger clone is just one base distant, this may be a read error. The chain couples TRBV6-2 or TRBV6-3 to TRBJ2-7, with D perhaps given as TRBD1 or TRBD2 (5 bases each). In germline, CDR1 is MNHEY, CDR2 SVGEGT. This CDR3 contains 14 residues. The V gene lost 4 bases and the J gene lost 1 base, with 11 bases spanning the gap. CDR3 region: CASSSRDPSYEQYF. CDR3 DNA sequence: TGTGCCAGCAGTTCCCGGGACCCATCCTACGAGCAGTACTTC.

This clonotype showed up many times. This chain uses TRBV28 with TRBJ2-7; D uncertain. This CDR3 is 13 amino acids long. Per the germline V gene, CDR1 is MDHEN and CDR2 is SYDVKM. The V gene lost 7 bases and the J gene lost 5 bases, with 15 bases spanning the gap. CDR3 in DNA: TGTGCCAGCAAGTGGGGAAGTGCTCACGAGCAGTACTTC. This codes for CASKWGSAHEQYF.

The V call is TRBV5-6, the J call TRBJ1-2, with TRBD1 matching 10 bases. Trimming cost V 2 bases and J 4 bases; bases outside gene matches: 5. This CDR3 is built from 15 residues. Looked up from germline, CDR1 is SGHDT and CDR2 is YYEEEE. The CDR3 loop reads CASSLSGQGIYGYTF. In DNA, the CDR3 is TGTGCCAGCAGCTTATCGGGACAGGGGATCTATGGCTACACCTTC.

The J gene is TRBJ2-7, the V gene TRBV28; no clear D gene. The CDR3 totals 12 residues. The V gene lost 1 base and the J gene lost 13 bases, with 14 bases spanning the gap. Looked up from germline, CDR1 is MDHEN and CDR2 is SYDVKM. The chain's CDR3 is CASSLSAQPGYF. CDR3 bases: TGTGCCAGCAGTTTATCCGCACAGCCGGGCTACTTC.

V usage is TRBV5-1 and J usage is TRBJ1-6; D gene uncertain. V lost 1 base and J lost 12, with 5 bases in between. The CDR3 contains 11 residues. Germline V gene data show CDR1 as SGHRS and CDR2 as YFSETQ. DNA of the CDR3: TGCGCCAGCAGCTTGAACATACCCCTCCACTTT. Translation: CASSLNIPLHF.

The chain combines TRBV7-9 with TRBJ1-2, with TRBD1 as a possible D gene (5 bases). Germline V lookup: CDR1 SEHNR, CDR2 FQNEAQ (reference sequence). There are 16 residues in the CDR3. V was trimmed by 2 bases and J by 3 bases, leaving 16 bases between them. CDR3 sequence: CASSLRQSLWDYGYTF. The DNA of the CDR3 is TGTGCCAGCAGCTTAAGACAGTCTCTATGGGACTATGGCTACACCTTC.